These 17 T cell receptor beta chains were all obtained from the same sample, sequenced in a study of monozygotic twins with inflammatory bowel disease. No DNA is given; TCRdb re-called the 5' RACE reads and lists each CDR3 protein once. This sample's table has approximately 330,000 distinct CDR3 sequences. Sequencing was done on a sample of blood. All receptors derive from a human donor with ulcerative colitis or Crohn's disease, or a healthy co-twin of an affected twin (not recorded which).

The J gene is TRBJ1-2, the V gene TRBV12-3 or TRBV12-4; no DNA is available, so the TRBD1 call from TCRdb remains unchecked. The CDR3 consists of 13 residues. Here the CDR3 reads CASTLRIDLGYTF.

The gene calls are TRBV12-3 or TRBV12-4 and TRBJ1-2. The CDR3 is made up of 12 amino acids. This chain's CDR3 is CASSRSAYGYTF.

This rearrangement joins TRBV27 to TRBJ2-7; TCRdb selects TRBD2, and the lack of DNA leaves this call unchecked. CDR3 length equals 15 residues. Germline CDR1 and CDR2: MNHEY and SMNVEV (reference sequence). Here the CDR3 reads CASSLIAGPSYEQYF.

The chain links TRBV20-1 to TRBJ1-1. Germline CDR1 DFQATT, CDR2 SNEGSKA (reference sequence). The CDR3 runs 13 residues. This chain's CDR3 is CSAGDSFITEAFF.

The rearrangement joins TRBV4-3 to TRBJ2-2. Germline CDR1 reads LGHNA; CDR2 reads YSLEER. The CDR3 totals 15 residues. CDR3 amino acids: CASSQEIGATGELFF.

The gene calls are TRBV20-1 and TRBJ2-7; TCRdb reports TRBD1, a call that lacks DNA to check it against. CDR3 length: 13 residues. CDR1 and CDR2 from the germline V gene are DFQATT and SNEGSKA (reference sequence). The CDR3: CSAVGQGVYEQYF.

This chain joins TRBV30 and TRBJ2-1; the TCRdb D gene call, TRBD1, has no DNA to confirm it. The CDR3 contains 13 residues. The germline V gene encodes CDR1 GTSNPN and CDR2 SVGIG (reference sequence). CDR3 region: CAWSVGGWNEQFF. The full variable domain, its missing parts supplied by reference TRBV30 and TRBJ2-1, is SQTIHQWPATLVQPVGSPLSLECTVEGTSNPNLYWYRQAAGRGLQLLFYSVGIGQISSEVPQNLSASRPQDRQFILSSKKLLLSDSGFYLCAWSVGGWNEQFFGPGTRLTVL.

The rearrangement links TRBV25-1 to TRBJ1-5; TCRdb indicates TRBD1, and absent DNA this call remains unverified. CDR3 size: 14 residues. Per the germline V gene, CDR1 is MGHDK and CDR2 is SYGVNS. CDR3 amino acids: CASSGTGVNQPQHF.

The chain links TRBV20-1 to TRBJ2-2. CDR1 is DFQATT and CDR2 is SNEGSKA in the germline V gene (reference sequence). The length of the CDR3 is 13 residues. CDR3 residues: CSARSVITGELFF.

The V and J genes are TRBV28 and TRBJ1-2; the D call of TRBD1 rests on TCRdb alone, since no DNA is present to check it. The germline V gene encodes CDR1 MDHEN and CDR2 SYDVKM. This CDR3 is built from 21 residues. The CDR3 is CASSLIRRARSIMLGHYGYTF.

The gene calls are TRBV5-1 and TRBJ2-1; the TCRdb D gene call, TRBD2, has no DNA to confirm it. Germline V gene sequence: CDR1 SGHRS, CDR2 YFSETQ. CDR3 size: 16 residues. The CDR3 sequence is CVSSSSAGIVYNEQFF.

The chain links TRBV20-1 to TRBJ1-5; TCRdb outputs TRBD1, but without DNA this stays unchecked. The CDR3 runs 16 residues. The germline V gene encodes CDR1 DFQATT and CDR2 SNEGSKA (reference sequence). CDR3 residues: CSAFFRAGGINQPQHF.

The chain has TRBV10-3 and TRBJ2-3; TCRdb picks TRBD1, but there is no DNA to check that call. The CDR3 has 12 amino acids. Germline V gene data show CDR1 as ENHRY and CDR2 as SYGVKD. Here the CDR3 reads CAIGQSTDTQYF.

The gene calls are TRBV28 and TRBJ2-7; TCRdb outputs TRBD1, but without DNA this stays unchecked. The length of the CDR3 is 15 residues. Germline CDR1 MDHEN, CDR2 SYDVKM. CDR3 amino acids: CASSLRGRLTYEQYF. The whole variable domain, filled in from reference TRBV28 and TRBJ2-7, reads DVKVTQSSRYLVKRTGEKVFLECVQDMDHENMFWYRQDPGLGLRLIYFSYDVKMKEKGDIPEGYSVSREKKERFSLILESASTNQTSMYLCASSLRGRLTYEQYFGPGTRLTVT.

V and J are TRBV6-2 or TRBV6-3 and TRBJ2-2; the D call from TCRdb, TRBD2, cannot be confirmed without DNA. This CDR3 is built from 15 residues. Germline CDR1 MNHEY, CDR2 SVGEGT. CDR3 loop: CASSPRPRNTGELFF.

This chain links TRBV6-2 or TRBV6-3 with TRBJ2-7. Per germline, CDR1 MNHEY and CDR2 SVGEGT. The CDR3 sequence is 11 residues long. CDR3 protein: CASSFAYEQYF.

V usage is TRBV18 and J usage is TRBJ1-6. Germline V CDR1 and CDR2: KGHSH, LQKENI. The CDR3 covers 13 residues. CDR3 amino acids: CASSPRPDSPLHF. Complete variable domain (other parts from reference TRBV18 and TRBJ1-6): NAGVMQNPRHLVRRRGQEARLRCSPMKGHSHVYWYRQLPEEGLKFMVYLQKENIIDESGMPKERFSAEFPKEGPSILRIQQVVRGDSAAYFCASSPRPDSPLHFGNGTRLTVT.